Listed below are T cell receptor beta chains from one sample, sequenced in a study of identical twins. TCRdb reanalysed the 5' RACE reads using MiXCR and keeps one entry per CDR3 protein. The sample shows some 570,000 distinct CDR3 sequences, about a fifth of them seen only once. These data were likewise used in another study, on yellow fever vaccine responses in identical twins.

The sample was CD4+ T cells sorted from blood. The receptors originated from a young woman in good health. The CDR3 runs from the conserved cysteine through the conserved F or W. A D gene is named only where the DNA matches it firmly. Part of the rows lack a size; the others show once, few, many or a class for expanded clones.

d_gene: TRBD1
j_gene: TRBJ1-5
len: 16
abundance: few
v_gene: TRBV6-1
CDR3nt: TGTGCCAGCAGGCGAGAGGGGGCGTCGAGCAATCAGCCCCAGCATTTT
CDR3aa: CASRREGASSNQPQHF

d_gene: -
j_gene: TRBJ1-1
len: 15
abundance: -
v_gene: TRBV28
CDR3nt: TGTGCCAGCAGTTCACCTCCCGACAGTAAGTTTGAAGCTTTCTTT
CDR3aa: CASSSPPDSKFEAFF

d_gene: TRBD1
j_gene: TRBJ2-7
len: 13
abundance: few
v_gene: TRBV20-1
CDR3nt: TGCAGTGCTACGGGGACAGGGTCCTACGAGCAGTACTTC
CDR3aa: CSATGTGSYEQYF

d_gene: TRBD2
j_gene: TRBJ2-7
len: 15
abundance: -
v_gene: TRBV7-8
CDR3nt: TGTGCCAGCAGCTTAACGACTAGCGCTTCCTACGAGCAGTACTTC
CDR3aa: CASSLTTSASYEQYF

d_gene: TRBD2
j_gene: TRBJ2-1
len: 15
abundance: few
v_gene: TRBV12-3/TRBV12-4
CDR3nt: TGTGCCAGCACCGGTCCGGGACTAGCGGTCAATGAGCAGTTCTTC
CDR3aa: CASTGPGLAVNEQFF

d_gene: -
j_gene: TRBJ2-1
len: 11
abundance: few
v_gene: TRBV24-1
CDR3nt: TGTGCCACCAGTGATCTATCTGAGCAGTTCTTC
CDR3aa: CATSDLSEQFF

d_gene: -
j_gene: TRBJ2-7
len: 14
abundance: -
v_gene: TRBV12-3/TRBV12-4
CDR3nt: TGTGCCAGCAGTTTACTGGCAGGGTCCAACGAGCAGTACTTC
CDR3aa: CASSLLAGSNEQYF

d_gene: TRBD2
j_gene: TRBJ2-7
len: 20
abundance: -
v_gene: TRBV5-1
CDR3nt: TGCGCCAGCAGCTTCACTGTAGGGCCTAGCGGGAGTCGTTCCTCCTACGAGCAGTACTTC
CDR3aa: CASSFTVGPSGSRSSYEQYF

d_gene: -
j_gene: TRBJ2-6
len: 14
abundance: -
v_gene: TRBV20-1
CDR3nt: TGCAGTGCTAGTTGGGACTCTGGGGCCAACGTCCTGACTTTC
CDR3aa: CSASWDSGANVLTF

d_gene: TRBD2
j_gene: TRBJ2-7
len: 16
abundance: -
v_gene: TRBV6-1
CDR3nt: TGTGCCAGCAGTGAAGCGTTTGGGACTAGCGCTTACGAGCAGTACTTC
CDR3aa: CASSEAFGTSAYEQYF

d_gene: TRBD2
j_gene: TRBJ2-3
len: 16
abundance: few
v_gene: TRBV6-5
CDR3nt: TGTGCCAGCAGTAACCGGGGTAGCGGGGCGACAGATACGCAGTATTTT
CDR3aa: CASSNRGSGATDTQYF

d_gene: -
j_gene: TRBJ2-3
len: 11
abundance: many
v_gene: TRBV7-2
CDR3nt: TGTGCCAGCAGCTTATCGACCACGCAGTATTTT
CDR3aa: CASSLSTTQYF

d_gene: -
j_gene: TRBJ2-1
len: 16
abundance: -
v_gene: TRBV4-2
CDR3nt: TGTGCCAGCAGCCAAGATCTCGGGAGAGGCAAGAATGAGCAGTTCTTC
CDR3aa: CASSQDLGRGKNEQFF

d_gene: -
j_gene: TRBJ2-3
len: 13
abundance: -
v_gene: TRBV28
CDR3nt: TGTGCCAGCAATGCGGGGGCCACAGATACGCAGTATTTT
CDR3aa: CASNAGATDTQYF

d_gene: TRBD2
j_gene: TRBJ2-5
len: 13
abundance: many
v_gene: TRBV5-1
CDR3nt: TGTGCCAGCAGCTCCGCGGGAGGAGAGACCCAGTACTTC
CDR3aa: CASSSAGGETQYF

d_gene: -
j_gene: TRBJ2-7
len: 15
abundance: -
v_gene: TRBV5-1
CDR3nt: TGCGCCAGCAGCCCAACGGGTTCGCGGGCCTACGAGCAGTACTTC
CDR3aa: CASSPTGSRAYEQYF

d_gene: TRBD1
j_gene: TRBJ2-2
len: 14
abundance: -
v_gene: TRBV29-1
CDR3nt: TGCAGCGTTGAAGGGACAGGGGGAACCGGGGAGCTGTTTTTT
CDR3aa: CSVEGTGGTGELFF

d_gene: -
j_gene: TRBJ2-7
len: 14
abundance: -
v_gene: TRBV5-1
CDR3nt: TGCGCCAGCAGCTTGTCACAGGTATCCTACGAGCAGTACTTC
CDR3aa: CASSLSQVSYEQYF